A selection of T cell receptor beta chains follows, all from one sample in a study of OX40 agonist ivuxolimab in advanced cancers. The method was immunoSEQ multiplex PCR; TCRdb's version includes in-frame clones alone and lacks a portion of them. The top ten hold about 4.1% of the sample, which has fewer than 75,000 clones, 87% seen once. Sequences were derived from CD4+ or CD8+ T cells sorted from blood, sampled in a trial of the OX40 agonist ivuxolimab. The source of these receptors is an adult with an advanced solid tumor such as melanoma, head and neck, liver or kidney cancer. CDR3s include the opening cysteine and the closing phenylalanine or tryptophan. A D gene is named only where the DNA matches it firmly. Not all rows give a size; the values are once, few, many and, for expanded clones, a class.

abundance	v_gene	d_gene	j_gene	len	CDR3aa	CDR3nt
NA	TRBV7-2	NA	TRBJ2-7	15	CASSLLSGPTYEQYF	TGTGCCAGCAGCTTACTGTCCGGACCGACCTACGAGCAGTACTTC
NA	TRBV4-2	TRBD1	TRBJ1-2	17	CASSQESDRGSPFGYTF	TGTGCCAGCAGCCAAGAGAGTGACAGGGGATCGCCATTTGGCTACACCTTC
NA	TRBV28	NA	TRBJ1-2	15	CASSRSGDISYGYTF	TGTGCCAGCAGCCGGTCCGGGGACATTAGCTATGGCTACACCTTC
NA	TRBV18	NA	TRBJ2-2	16	CASSHPDRANTGELFF	TGTGCCAGCTCCCACCCGGACAGAGCGAACACCGGGGAGCTGTTTTTT
NA	TRBV2	NA	TRBJ1-2	14	CASSEGSGLDGYTF	TGTGCCAGCAGTGAGGGCAGTGGTTTGGATGGCTACACCTTC
NA	TRBV19	NA	TRBJ2-3	15	CASTRDRGGSDTQYF	TGTGCCAGTACTCGAGACAGGGGAGGGTCAGATACGCAGTATTTT
NA	TRBV7-6	NA	TRBJ2-3	15	CASSASPVATDTQYF	TGTGCCAGCAGCGCAAGCCCGGTTGCCACAGATACGCAGTATTTT
NA	TRBV29-1	TRBD2	TRBJ2-1	13	CSVPGGAYNEQFF	TGCAGCGTTCCGGGGGGGGCCTACAATGAGCAGTTCTTC
once	TRBV11-2	NA	TRBJ1-1	14	CASSLSAGVTEAFF	TGTGCCAGCAGCTTATCGGCGGGCGTCACTGAAGCTTTCTTT
few	TRBV29-1	NA	TRBJ1-5	12	CSVGGSNQPQHF	TGCAGCGTTGGGGGAAGCAATCAGCCCCAGCATTTT
NA	TRBV20-1	NA	TRBJ2-1	11	CSAAPYNEQFF	TGCAGTGCTGCACCTTACAATGAGCAGTTCTTC
NA	TRBV5-1	NA	TRBJ2-1	16	CASSLGGGSSYNEQFF	TGCGCCAGCAGCTTAGGTGGCGGATCCTCCTACAATGAGCAGTTCTTC
NA	TRBV28	TRBD1	TRBJ2-1	16	CASSFVAGTGGVEQFF	TGTGCCAGCAGCTTCGTCGCGGGGACAGGGGGCGTTGAGCAGTTCTTC
NA	TRBV9	NA	TRBJ2-3	17	CASSVRGGLADSDTQYF	TGTGCCAGCAGCGTAAGGGGGGGCCTAGCGGACTCAGATACGCAGTATTTT
once	TRBV6-1	NA	TRBJ1-6	15	CASSEAPGFDSPLHF	TGTGCCAGCAGTGAAGCGCCAGGGTTTGATTCACCCCTCCACTTT
NA	TRBV4-2	NA	TRBJ1-1	15	CASSQGGRMNTEAFF	TGTGCCAGCAGCCAAGGAGGCAGAATGAACACTGAAGCTTTCTTT
NA	TRBV29-1	NA	TRBJ1-2	14	CSVELQGDSYGYTF	TGCAGCGTTGAACTGCAGGGCGACAGCTATGGCTACACCTTC
NA	TRBV28	TRBD1	TRBJ2-4	13	CASSPTGWDIQYF	TGTGCCAGCAGTCCGACAGGGTGGGACATTCAGTACTTC
NA	TRBV5-1	TRBD2	TRBJ2-1	14	CASSLVSGSNEQFF	TGCGCCAGCAGCTTGGTTAGCGGGAGTAATGAGCAGTTCTTC
once	TRBV7-6	TRBD2	TRBJ2-3	16	CASSLAGTSFPDTQYF	TGTGCCAGCAGCTTAGCAGGGACTAGCTTTCCAGATACGCAGTATTTT
NA	TRBV29-1	NA	TRBJ1-1	13	CSAAGTANTEAFF	TGCAGCGCCGCCGGGACTGCGAACACTGAAGCTTTCTTT
NA	TRBV11-3	TRBD1	TRBJ2-5	15	CASSLGQGVLETQYF	TGTGCCAGCAGCTTGGGACAGGGGGTTTTGGAGACCCAGTACTTC
NA	TRBV10-3	NA	TRBJ1-1	15	CAISGDPGRPSEAFF	TGTGCCATCAGTGGCGACCCGGGACGACCGTCTGAAGCTTTCTTT
NA	TRBV19	TRBD1	TRBJ1-1	15	CASSQGLVWVTEAFF	TGTGCCAGTTCACAGGGGTTAGTGTGGGTCACTGAAGCTTTCTTT
NA	TRBV28	NA	TRBJ1-5	15	CASSLSGGGNQPQHF	TGTGCCAGCAGTTTATCCGGGGGGGGGAATCAGCCCCAGCATTTT
NA	TRBV18	TRBD1	TRBJ2-2	15	CASSPPWTGSRELFF	TGTGCCAGCTCACCTCCTTGGACAGGGAGTAGGGAGCTGTTTTTT
NA	TRBV9	NA	TRBJ2-5	15	CASSARTGTQETQYF	TGTGCCAGCAGCGCCCGCACAGGGACCCAAGAGACCCAGTACTTC
few	TRBV30	NA	TRBJ1-2	14	CAWTLWTVFEGYTF	TGTGCCTGGACACTTTGGACAGTCTTTGAAGGCTACACCTTC
NA	TRBV7-3	TRBD2	TRBJ2-5	15	CASSRGLAGIETQYF	TGTGCCAGCAGCCGTGGACTAGCGGGAATCGAGACCCAGTACTTC
NA	TRBV18	TRBD1	TRBJ1-4	15	CASSPTTGWEEKLFF	TGTGCCAGCTCACCCACGACAGGGTGGGAGGAAAAACTGTTTTTT
NA	TRBV19	TRBD2	TRBJ2-5	16	CASSIFSGRSEETQYF	TGTGCCAGTAGTATCTTTAGCGGGAGGAGTGAGGAGACCCAGTACTTC
NA	TRBV5-6	NA	TRBJ1-4	14	CASSSAVTASKLFF	TGTGCCAGCAGCTCGGCCGTGACAGCCTCAAAACTGTTTTTT
once	TRBV5-6	TRBD2	TRBJ2-7	18	CASSLIVASGGARNEQYF	TGTGCCAGCAGCTTGATTGTGGCTAGCGGGGGGGCGAGGAACGAGCAGTACTTC
NA	TRBV29-1	NA	TRBJ1-2	13	CSVVGAGRGGYTF	TGCAGCGTTGTGGGGGCGGGCCGAGGTGGCTACACCTTC
NA	TRBV7-2	TRBD1	TRBJ1-2	16	CASSLLWDRGSYGYTF	TGTGCCAGCAGCTTATTGTGGGACAGGGGGTCCTATGGCTACACCTTC